This T cell receptor beta chain was identified during a study of beta chain features in type 1 diabetes. Sampling consisted of one heparinised blood draw per donor, averaging around 110 mL. Points from the study as a whole: TCRB rearrangement may or may not be influenced by HLA type; here this remained unresolved.

Of the isolated RNA, all was reverse transcribed, and so the sequenced material was expressed TCRB transcripts. This table comes from immunoSEQ multiplex PCR, and its TCRdb copy is limited to in-frame clones, with some not included. The profile shows under 950,000 clones, roughly a sixth of them singletons. This clone turned up a few times. Its antigen is not identified. Germline V CDR1 and CDR2: SGHTA, FQGTGA. This CDR3 is 15 amino acids long. Unmatched junction bases numbered 2, after V lost 1 base and J lost 1 base. The receptor comes from a woman in her late teens or twenties in good health. The chain joins TRBV7-3 to TRBJ2-3; TRBD2 matches 7 bases. The specimen sequenced was naive CD4+ T cells from blood. CDR3 nucleotide sequence: TGTGCCAGCAGCTTAAGCCTAGCGGGCACAGATACGCAGTATTTT. Translation: CASSLSLAGTDTQYF.